Shown below are 24 T cell receptor beta chains from a single sample sequenced in a study of blood T cell repertoires in COVID-19. Profiling relied on immunoSEQ multiplex PCR, and the TCRdb table lists in-frame clones only, not all of them. The sample carries about 170,000 clones, approximately 80% recorded once. Sequencing was carried out using PBMCs or T cells enriched from blood (not recorded which). The receptors originated from a man between 45 and 60 years old who had recovered from COVID-19.

This chain links TRBV24-1 with TRBJ2-7, with 10 bases fitting TRBD1. This CDR3 is built from 15 residues. V was pared by 4 bases and J by 3 bases, with 5 bases of the junction left unmatched. Per germline, CDR1 KGHDR and CDR2 SFDVKD. The DNA of the CDR3 is TGTGCCACCAGTGACCCCGGGACAGGGGACTACGAGCAGTACTTC. Amino acid sequence: CATSDPGTGDYEQYF.

V is TRBV27 and J is TRBJ2-1; 9 nucleotides agree with TRBD2. Germline loops: CDR1 MNHEY, CDR2 SMNVEV (reference sequence). The CDR3 totals 17 residues. With 1 base clipped from V and 0 bases from J, the junction kept 4 bases outside the gene matches. CDR3 residues: CASSLYLAGSSYNEQFF. CDR3 nucleotides: TGTGCCAGCAGTTTATACCTAGCGGGGAGCTCCTACAATGAGCAGTTCTTC.

This chain links TRBV7-3 with TRBJ2-3, with D tentatively TRBD2 (7 bases). Per germline, CDR1 SGHTA and CDR2 FQGTGA. This CDR3 comprises 14 residues. Trimming shortened V by 7 bases and J by 6 bases, and 17 bases separated the two germline ends. The CDR3 DNA reads TGTGCCAGCAAGGGAGGGGGGGCCTCGGATACGCAGTATTTT. It translates to CASKGGGASDTQYF.

The chain uses TRBV13 and TRBJ1-3, with TRBD1 matching over 10 bases. CDR1 and CDR2 (germline): PRHDT, FYEKMQ (reference sequence). This CDR3 region has 18 residues. J gave up 2 bases and V 3 bases, and 10 bases lay outside the gene matches. The CDR3, as DNA: TGTGCCAGCAGCTTCTCCCTGGAAGGACAGGGGGCTGGAAACACCATATATTTT. This encodes CASSFSLEGQGAGNTIYF.

The chain combines TRBV5-1 with TRBJ2-3, with 10 bases identical to TRBD2. V lost 4 bases, J lost 5 bases, and 13 bases stayed unmatched. The CDR3 consists of 17 residues. Germline CDR1 and CDR2: SGHRS and YFSETQ. CDR3 sequence: CASSPKERGGRGDTQYF. CDR3 coding DNA: TGCGCCAGCAGCCCCAAGGAGCGGGGGGGCCGGGGAGATACGCAGTATTTT.

V usage is TRBV2 and J usage is TRBJ2-5; TRBD2 aligns across 7 bases. Germline assignment: CDR1 SNHLY and CDR2 FYNNEI. The CDR3 loop spans 16 amino acids. V lost 4 bases, J lost 2 bases, and 10 bases stayed unmatched. CDR3 amino acids: CASSGSPGGLQETQYF. The CDR3 DNA is TGTGCCAGCAGTGGTTCCCCCGGGGGACTACAAGAGACCCAGTACTTC.

This chain links TRBV28 with TRBJ1-1; TRBD1 is a possible D gene (6 bases). The CDR3 runs to 14 residues. Germline V gene data show CDR1 as MDHEN and CDR2 as SYDVKM. V lost 5 bases and J 10 bases, leaving 20 bases between the germline ends. The CDR3 spells CASSLRGLKGGAFF. The DNA for the CDR3 is TGTGCCAGCAGTCTCCGGGGCCTAAAAGGGGGAGCTTTCTTT.

This clone was counted many times. The chain uses TRBV6-4 and TRBJ2-7; no definite D call. From germline, CDR1 is MRHNA and CDR2 SNTAGT. CDR3 length: 15 amino acids. The V end lost 3 bases, the J end lost 2 bases, and 14 bases lay between the germline ends. The CDR3 DNA reads TGTGCCAGCAGTGAGGCAGGCGATCCTACCTACGAGCAGTACTTC. Amino acids: CASSEAGDPTYEQYF.

The J gene is TRBJ2-2, the V gene TRBV7-3, with unresolved D. Germline V CDR1 and CDR2: SGHTA, FQGTGA. The ends were cut back, 3 bases at V and 0 bases at J, with 5 bases in the middle. CDR3 length equals 14 residues. This CDR3 is CASSFNTNTGELFF. In nucleotides, the CDR3 is TGTGCCAGCAGCTTCAACACGAACACCGGGGAGCTGTTTTTT.

This rearrangement joins TRBV27 to TRBJ1-1; D gene uncertain. The CDR3 is 13 residues long. Germline CDR1 and CDR2: MNHEY and SMNVEV (reference sequence). V lost 5 bases to trimming and J lost 0 bases, with 7 bases between them. The CDR3 loop is CASSPRLNTEAFF. Written as DNA, the CDR3 is TGTGCCAGCAGTCCTCGTTTGAACACTGAAGCTTTCTTT.

This chain joins TRBV19 and TRBJ2-3; D not certain. With 7 bases removed from V and 7 bases from J, the gap between germline ends came to 15 bases. The CDR3 extends over 13 amino acids. Germline lookup yields CDR1 LNHDA and CDR2 SQIVND (reference sequence). The DNA for the CDR3 is TGTGCCAGTACCCCTAACCCCCAAAATACGCAGTATTTT. It codes for CASTPNPQNTQYF.

The V gene is TRBV6-5, the J gene TRBJ1-5; TRBD1 is a possible D gene (5 bases). Germline V gene sequence: CDR1 MNHEY, CDR2 SVGAGI. This CDR3 region has 14 residues. The ends were cut back, 0 bases at V and 4 bases at J, with 7 bases in the middle. The CDR3 spells CASSYSQGNQPQHF. CDR3 coding DNA: TGTGCCAGCAGTTACTCGCAGGGTAATCAGCCCCAGCATTTT.

This clone showed up just once. The chain has TRBV7-8 and TRBJ2-7; 13 nucleotides agree with TRBD2. Germline lookup yields CDR1 SGHVS and CDR2 FQNEAQ. The V gene end was trimmed by 5 bases and the J gene end by 1 base; junction bases not matched to a gene: 5. CDR3 length equals 16 residues. The CDR3 bases are TGTGCCAGCAGCCGACTAGCGGGGGGCCTATCCTACGAGCAGTACTTC. Translating it yields CASSRLAGGLSYEQYF.

The CDR3 nucleotides read TGTGCCAGCAGTTTACAGGGGGCGTGGGGCTACACCTTC. It codes for CASSLQGAWGYTF. The chain joins TRBV12-3 or TRBV12-4 to TRBJ1-2, with 8 bases that match TRBD1. The CDR3 length is 13 residues. Germline trimming cut 2 bases from V and 8 bases from J; bases unmatched to any gene: 4.

The rearrangement uses TRBV11-3 and TRBJ1-2; the D gene is possibly TRBD1 (5 bases). The CDR3 totals 15 residues. V shed 0 bases and J shed 8 bases, with 16 bases lying between them. Germline V gene lookup returns CDR1 SGHNT and CDR2 YENEEA. DNA of the CDR3: TGTGCCAGCAGCTTAGATCGTGGAGGGGTACGAGGCTACACCTTC. It codes for CASSLDRGGVRGYTF.

The chain joins TRBV9 to TRBJ1-1; D not resolved. V was cut by 4 bases and J by 4 bases, with 14 bases left in between. In germline, CDR1 is SGDLS, CDR2 YYNGEE. This CDR3 comprises 14 residues. DNA for the CDR3: TGTGCCAGCAGCCCTTTTGCTGGGCTCACTGAAGCTTTCTTT. Its protein product is CASSPFAGLTEAFF.

The V and J genes are TRBV14 and TRBJ1-6; unclear D gene. V lost 2 bases and J lost 0, with 11 bases in between. This CDR3 region has 17 residues. CDR1 and CDR2 (germline): SGHDN, FVKESK. The CDR3 DNA reads TGTGCCAGCAGCCAATTTGAGGGAAGCTCCTATAATTCACCCCTCCACTTT. It codes for CASSQFEGSSYNSPLHF.

The V and J genes are TRBV7-6 and TRBJ2-7; D might be TRBD1 (5 bases). CDR1 is SGHVS, CDR2 FNYEAQ, per germline. The length of the CDR3 is 15 residues. With 5 bases removed from V and 2 bases from J, the gap between germline ends came to 16 bases. DNA of the CDR3: TGTGCCAGCAGCCTGGATGGACAAGGCCCCTACGAGCAGTACTTC. It encodes CASSLDGQGPYEQYF.

The chain employs TRBV5-6 and TRBJ2-2, with D possibly TRBD1 on 6 matching bases. The V end was cut by 4 bases, the J end by 5 bases, with 15 bases between. The germline V gene encodes CDR1 SGHDT and CDR2 YYEEEE. The CDR3 contains 15 residues. The CDR3 DNA reads as TGTGCCAGCAGCGAGCAGGGGCGCCGAACCGGGGAGCTGTTTTTT. Its protein product is CASSEQGRRTGELFF.

The J gene is TRBJ1-6, the V gene TRBV14, with 7 bases lining up with TRBD1. The V and J ends lost 8 bases and 7 bases, in that order; junction bases with no gene match: 8. Germline V lookup: CDR1 SGHDN, CDR2 FVKESK. The CDR3 is 14 amino acids. CDR3 residues: CASGNRGGNSPLHF. CDR3 nucleotides: TGTGCCAGCGGTAACAGGGGAGGCAATTCACCCCTCCACTTT.

This sequence joins TRBV3-1 (or the pseudogene TRBV3-2) and TRBJ2-1, with 7 bases matching TRBD1. CDR1 and CDR2 (germline): LGHDT, YNNKEL (reference sequence). The CDR3 loop spans 15 amino acids. The junction had 0 bases not matched to a gene; V was cut back by 1 base and J by 0 bases. The CDR3 DNA reads TGTGCCAGCAGCCAAGGGACAGGCTCCTACAATGAGCAGTTCTTC. Translation gives CASSQGTGSYNEQFF.

The chain couples TRBV7-2 to TRBJ2-2, with TRBD2 as a possible D gene (5 bases). The CDR3 contains 16 residues. Trimming stripped 5 bases from V and 5 bases from J, with 18 bases between. The germline CDR1 and CDR2 sequences are SGHTA and FQGNSA. CDR3 in DNA: TGTGCCAGCAGCCAGACGGGGAGCTATGGGACCGGGGAGCTGTTTTTT. As protein: CASSQTGSYGTGELFF.

This rearrangement joins TRBV5-1 to TRBJ2-7, with D perhaps TRBD1 (6 bases). CDR3 length: 14 residues. From germline, CDR1 is SGHRS and CDR2 YFSETQ. V lost 2 bases, J lost 4 bases, and 13 bases lay in between. The CDR3: CASSFDRYPYEQYF. The CDR3 coding sequence is TGCGCCAGCAGCTTTGACAGGTATCCTTACGAGCAGTACTTC. The full variable domain, rest sourced from reference TRBV5-1 and TRBJ2-7, is KAGVTQTPRYLIKTRGQQVTLSCSPISGHRSVSWYQQTPGQGLQFLFEYFSETQRNKGNFPGRFSGRQFSNSRSEMNVSTLELGDSALYLCASSFDRYPYEQYFGPGTRLTVT.

The chain is built from TRBV19 and TRBJ1-2; 9 bases are a match to TRBD1. CDR1 is LNHDA and CDR2 is SQIVND in the germline V gene (reference sequence). There are 14 residues in the CDR3. Trimming removed 6 bases from V and 8 bases from J; junction bases left unmatched: 10. The CDR3 is CASRRTGATGGYTF. CDR3 nucleotides: TGTGCCAGTAGAAGGACAGGGGCCACTGGGGGCTACACCTTC.